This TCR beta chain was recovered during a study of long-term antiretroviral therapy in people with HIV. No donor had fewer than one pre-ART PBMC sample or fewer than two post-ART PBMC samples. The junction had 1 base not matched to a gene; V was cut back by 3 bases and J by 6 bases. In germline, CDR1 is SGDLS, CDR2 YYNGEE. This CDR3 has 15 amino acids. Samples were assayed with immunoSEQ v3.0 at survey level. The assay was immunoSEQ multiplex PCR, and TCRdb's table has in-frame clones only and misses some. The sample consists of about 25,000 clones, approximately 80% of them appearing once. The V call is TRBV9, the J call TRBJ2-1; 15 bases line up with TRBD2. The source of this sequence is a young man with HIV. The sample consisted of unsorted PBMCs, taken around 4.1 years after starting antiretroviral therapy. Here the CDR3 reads CASSGGLAGGNEQFF. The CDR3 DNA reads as TGTGCCAGCAGCGGGGGACTAGCGGGGGGCAATGAGCAGTTCTTC.